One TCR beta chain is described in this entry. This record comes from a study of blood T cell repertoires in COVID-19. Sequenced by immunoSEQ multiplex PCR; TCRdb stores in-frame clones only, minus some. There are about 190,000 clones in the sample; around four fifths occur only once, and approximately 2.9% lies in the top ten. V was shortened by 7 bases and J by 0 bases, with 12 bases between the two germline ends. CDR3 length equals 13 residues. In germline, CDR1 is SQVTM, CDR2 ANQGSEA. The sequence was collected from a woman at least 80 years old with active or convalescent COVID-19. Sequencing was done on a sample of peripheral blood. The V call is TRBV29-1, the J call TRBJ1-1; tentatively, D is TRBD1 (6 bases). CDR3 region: CSADGQLNTEAFF. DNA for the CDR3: TGCAGCGCCGACGGACAGTTGAACACTGAAGCTTTCTTT.